This TCR beta chain emerged from a study of OX40 agonist ivuxolimab in advanced cancers. Germline CDR1 and CDR2: ENHRY and SYGVKD. The CDR3 spans 11 residues. V lost 8 bases, J lost 7 bases, and 5 bases stayed unmatched. Repertoires were generated with immunoSEQ multiplex PCR, while TCRdb's copy carries only in-frame clones and drops some. The table has more than 15,000 clones, roughly 73% seen once. This sequence was found in an adult with an advanced solid tumor such as melanoma, head and neck, liver or kidney cancer. This sequence joins TRBV10-3 and TRBJ2-7; TRBD1 aligns across 7 bases. The specimen comprised CD4+ or CD8+ T cells sorted from blood, sampled in a trial of the OX40 agonist ivuxolimab. CDR3 protein: CAIGTDWEQYF. In DNA form, the CDR3 reads TGTGCCATCGGGACAGATTGGGAGCAGTACTTC.